Shown below are 7 T cell receptor beta chains from a single sample sequenced in a study of control samples from healthy donors and cancer patients. Data came from immunoSEQ multiplex PCR; TCRdb stores just in-frame clones and leaves some out. The sample shows approximately 190,000 clones, approximately 90% of them seen only once. Sequences were obtained from blood. Receptor source: a man aged 30 to 45 in good health.

This chain connects TRBV6-6 to TRBJ2-6; the D gene is possibly TRBD1 (5 bases). This CDR3 is built from 14 residues. Germline CDR1 reads MNHNY; CDR2 reads SVGAGI (reference sequence). Trimming left V 8 bases short and J 2 bases short, with 10 bases between. Here the CDR3 reads CASARTTGANVLTF. The CDR3, as DNA: TGTGCCAGCGCACGGACAACTGGGGCCAACGTCCTGACTTTC.

The chain is built from TRBV6-6 and TRBJ1-2; 8 bases match TRBD1. Trimming cost V 2 bases and J 6 bases; bases outside gene matches: 11. CDR3 length equals 16 residues. CDR1 is MNHNY and CDR2 is SVGAGI in the germline V gene (reference sequence). The DNA of the CDR3 is TGTGCCAGCAGTTACCCCACAGGGGGAGCGTGGGATGGCTACACCTTC. As protein: CASSYPTGGAWDGYTF.

The CDR3 sequence: CASSERANYGYTF. CDR3 DNA: TGTGCCAGCAGTGAGAGGGCAAACTATGGCTACACCTTC. The V gene is TRBV2, the J gene TRBJ1-2; no firm D call. Per the germline V gene, CDR1 is SNHLY and CDR2 is FYNNEI. Between the trimmed V and J ends, which lost 3 bases and 2 bases, there was a span of 7 bases. The CDR3 is made up of 13 amino acids.

V usage is TRBV6-4 and J usage is TRBJ2-3, with D maybe TRBD1 (5 bases). Germline V lookup: CDR1 MRHNA, CDR2 SNTAGT. This CDR3 comprises 13 residues. The V end was cut by 2 bases, the J end by 6 bases, with 9 bases between. In nucleotides, the CDR3 is TGTGCCAGCAGTGACACACCAGGGGATACGCAGTATTTT. It specifies CASSDTPGDTQYF.

V gene TRBV2 combines with J gene TRBJ1-6, with D tentatively TRBD1 (6 bases). V lost 0 bases and J lost 6, with 12 bases in between. Germline CDR1 is SNHLY and CDR2 is FYNNEI. There are 16 residues in the CDR3. In nucleotides, the CDR3 is TGTGCCAGCAGTGAAGCGTGGGGGACAAGTAATTCACCCCTCCACTTT. Its protein product is CASSEAWGTSNSPLHF.

The chain couples TRBV11-1 to TRBJ2-3; TRBD2 might be the D (6 bases). Trimming took 6 bases from V and 0 from J, leaving 13 bases between them. The CDR3 loop spans 15 amino acids. The germline CDR1 and CDR2 sequences are SGHAT and FQDESV (reference sequence). The CDR3 is CASSPGLTSTDTQYF. CDR3 coding DNA: TGTGCCAGCAGTCCAGGACTAACTAGCACAGATACGCAGTATTTT.

The rearrangement uses TRBV10-2 and TRBJ2-2; D unclear. There are 12 residues in the CDR3. Germline values: CDR1 WSHSY, CDR2 SAAADI. With 0 bases removed from V and 5 bases from J, the gap between germline ends came to 1 base. CDR3 nucleotide sequence: TGCGCCAGCAGTGAGTCTACCGGGGAGCTGTTTTTT. Translated: CASSESTGELFF.